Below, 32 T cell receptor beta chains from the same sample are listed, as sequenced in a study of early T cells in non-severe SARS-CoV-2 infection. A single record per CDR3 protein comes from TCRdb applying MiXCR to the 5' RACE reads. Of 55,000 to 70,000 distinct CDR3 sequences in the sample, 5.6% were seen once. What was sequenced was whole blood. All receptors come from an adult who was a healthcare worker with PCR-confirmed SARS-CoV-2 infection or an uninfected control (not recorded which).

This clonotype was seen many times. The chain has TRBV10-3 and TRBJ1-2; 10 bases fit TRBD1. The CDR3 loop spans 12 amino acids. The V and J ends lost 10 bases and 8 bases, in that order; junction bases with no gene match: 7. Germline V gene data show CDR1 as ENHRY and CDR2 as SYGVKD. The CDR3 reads CATVGQGSGYTF. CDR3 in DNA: TGTGCCACCGTGGGACAGGGGTCAGGCTACACCTTC.

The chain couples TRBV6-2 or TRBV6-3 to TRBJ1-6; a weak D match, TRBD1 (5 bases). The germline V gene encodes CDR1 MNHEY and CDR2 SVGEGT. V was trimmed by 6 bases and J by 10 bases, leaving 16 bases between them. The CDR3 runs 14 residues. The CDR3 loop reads CASSRDPGGSPLHF. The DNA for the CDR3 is TGTGCCAGCAGCCGAGACCCCGGGGGATCACCCCTCCACTTT.

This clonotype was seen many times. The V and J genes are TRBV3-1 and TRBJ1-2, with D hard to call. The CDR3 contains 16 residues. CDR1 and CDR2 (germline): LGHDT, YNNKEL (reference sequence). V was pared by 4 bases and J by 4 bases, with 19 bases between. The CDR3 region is CASSPRGGLRGYGYTF. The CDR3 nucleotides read TGTGCCAGCAGCCCCCGTGGAGGACTCCGGGGCTATGGCTACACCTTC. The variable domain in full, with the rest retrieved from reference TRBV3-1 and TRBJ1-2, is DTAVSQTPKYLVTQMGNDKSIKCEQNLGHDTMYWYKQDSKKFLKIMFSYNNKELIINETVPNRFSPKSPDKAHLNLHINSLELGDSAVYFCASSPRGGLRGYGYTFGSGTRLTVV.

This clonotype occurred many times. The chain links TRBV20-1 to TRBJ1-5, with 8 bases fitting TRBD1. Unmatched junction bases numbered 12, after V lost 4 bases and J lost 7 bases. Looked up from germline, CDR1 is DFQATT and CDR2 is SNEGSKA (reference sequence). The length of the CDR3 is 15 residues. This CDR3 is CSAMTGAKGDQPQHF. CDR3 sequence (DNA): TGCAGTGCTATGACAGGGGCGAAGGGGGACCAGCCCCAGCATTTT.

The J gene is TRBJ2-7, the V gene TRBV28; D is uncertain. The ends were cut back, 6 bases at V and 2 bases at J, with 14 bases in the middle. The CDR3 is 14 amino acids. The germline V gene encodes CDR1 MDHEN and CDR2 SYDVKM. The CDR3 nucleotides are TGTGCCAGCAGAACCGTCCCGAGCCCCTACGAGCAGTACTTC. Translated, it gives CASRTVPSPYEQYF.

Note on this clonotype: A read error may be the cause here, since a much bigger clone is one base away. CDR3 loop: CASSGHSPLHF. The CDR3 nucleotides are TGTGCCAGCAGTGGCCATTCACCCCTCCACTTT. J is TRBJ1-6 and V is TRBV2; D gene ambiguous. The germline V and J ends were trimmed by 4 bases and 8 bases, with 3 bases remaining between them. Germline V gene sequence: CDR1 SNHLY, CDR2 FYNNEI. There are 11 residues in the CDR3.

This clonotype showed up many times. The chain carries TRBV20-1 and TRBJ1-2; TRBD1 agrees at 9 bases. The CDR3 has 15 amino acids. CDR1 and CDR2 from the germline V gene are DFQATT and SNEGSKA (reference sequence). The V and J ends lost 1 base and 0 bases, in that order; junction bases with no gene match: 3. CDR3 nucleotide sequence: TGCAGTGCTAGAGCCGGGACAGGGACTAACTATGGCTACACCTTC. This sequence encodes CSARAGTGTNYGYTF.

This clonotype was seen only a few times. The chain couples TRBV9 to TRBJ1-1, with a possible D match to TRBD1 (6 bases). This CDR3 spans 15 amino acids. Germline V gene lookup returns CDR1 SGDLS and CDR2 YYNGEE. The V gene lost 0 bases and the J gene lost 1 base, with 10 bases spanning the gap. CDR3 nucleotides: TGTGCCAGCAGCGTAGGCACAGGGTCGAACACTGAAGCTTTCTTT. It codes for CASSVGTGSNTEAFF.

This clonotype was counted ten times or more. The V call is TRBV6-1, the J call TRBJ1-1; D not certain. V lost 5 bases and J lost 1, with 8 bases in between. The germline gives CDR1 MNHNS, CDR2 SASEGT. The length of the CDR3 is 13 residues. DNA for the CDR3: TGTGCCAGCAGTTTCCAGTCGAACACTGAAGCTTTCTTT. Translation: CASSFQSNTEAFF.

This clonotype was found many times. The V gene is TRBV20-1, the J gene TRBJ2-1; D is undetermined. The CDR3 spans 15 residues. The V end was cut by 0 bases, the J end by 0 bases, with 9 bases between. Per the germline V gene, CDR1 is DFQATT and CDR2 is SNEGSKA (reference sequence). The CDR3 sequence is CSARDLQDSYNEQFF. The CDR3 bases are TGCAGTGCTAGAGATCTTCAGGACTCCTACAATGAGCAGTTCTTC.

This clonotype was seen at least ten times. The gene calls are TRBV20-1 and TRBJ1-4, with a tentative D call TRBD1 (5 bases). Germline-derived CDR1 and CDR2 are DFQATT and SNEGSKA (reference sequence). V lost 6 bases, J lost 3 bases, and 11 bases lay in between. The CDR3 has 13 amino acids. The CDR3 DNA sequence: TGCAGTGCCGTGACGGGGGCTAATGAAAAACTGTTTTTT. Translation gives CSAVTGANEKLFF.

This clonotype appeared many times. The CDR3 DNA follows: TGTGCCAGCAGTGAATGGGGTGGAACGTACCAAGAGACCCAGTACTTC. Its protein is CASSEWGGTYQETQYF. The chain recombines TRBV25-1 with TRBJ2-5; D is ambiguous. Germline CDR1 and CDR2: MGHDK and SYGVNS. Trimming stripped 1 base from V and 0 bases from J, with 12 bases between. CDR3 length equals 16 residues.

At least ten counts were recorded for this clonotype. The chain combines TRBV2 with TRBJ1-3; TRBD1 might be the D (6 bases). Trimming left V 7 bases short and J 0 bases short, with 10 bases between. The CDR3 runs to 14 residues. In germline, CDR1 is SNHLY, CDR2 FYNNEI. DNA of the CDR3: TGTGCCAGCACCCGGACAGTCTCTGGAAACACCATATATTTT. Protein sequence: CASTRTVSGNTIYF.

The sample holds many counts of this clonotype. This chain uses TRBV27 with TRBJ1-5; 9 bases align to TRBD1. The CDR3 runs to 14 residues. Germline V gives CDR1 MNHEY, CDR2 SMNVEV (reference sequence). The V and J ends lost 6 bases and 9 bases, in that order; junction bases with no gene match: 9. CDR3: CASRQGTGHRPQHF. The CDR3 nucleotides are TGTGCCAGCAGACAGGGGACAGGGCATCGGCCCCAGCATTTT.

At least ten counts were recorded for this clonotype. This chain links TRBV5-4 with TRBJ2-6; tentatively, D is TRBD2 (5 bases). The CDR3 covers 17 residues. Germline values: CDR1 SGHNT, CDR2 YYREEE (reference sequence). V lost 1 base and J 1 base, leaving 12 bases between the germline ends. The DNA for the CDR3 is TGTGCCAGCAGCTTGCTACGGGGTAATTCTGGGGCCAACGTCCTGACTTTC. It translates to CASSLLRGNSGANVLTF.

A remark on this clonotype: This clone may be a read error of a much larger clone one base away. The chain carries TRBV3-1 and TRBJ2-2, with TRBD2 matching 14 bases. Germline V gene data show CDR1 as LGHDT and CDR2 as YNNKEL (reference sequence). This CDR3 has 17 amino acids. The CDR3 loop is CASSQGRLAGGIGEPFF. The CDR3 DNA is TGTGCCAGCAGCCAAGGTCGACTAGCGGGAGGGATCGGGGAGCCGTTTTTT.

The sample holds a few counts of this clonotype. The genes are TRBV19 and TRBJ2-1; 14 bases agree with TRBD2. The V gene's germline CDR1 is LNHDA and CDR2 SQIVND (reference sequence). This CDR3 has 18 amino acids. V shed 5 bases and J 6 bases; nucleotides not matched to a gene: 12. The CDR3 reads CASSVRLAGGPQGNEQFF. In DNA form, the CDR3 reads TGTGCCAGTAGTGTCCGACTAGCGGGAGGGCCCCAAGGCAATGAGCAGTTCTTC.

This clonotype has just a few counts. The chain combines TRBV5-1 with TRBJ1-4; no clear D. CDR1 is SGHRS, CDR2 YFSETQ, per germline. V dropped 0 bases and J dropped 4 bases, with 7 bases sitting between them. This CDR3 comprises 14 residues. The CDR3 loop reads CASSLGSGNEKLFF. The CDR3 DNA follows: TGCGCCAGCAGCTTGGGTTCGGGTAATGAAAAACTGTTTTTT. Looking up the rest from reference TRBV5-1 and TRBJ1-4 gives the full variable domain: KAGVTQTPRYLIKTRGQQVTLSCSPISGHRSVSWYQQTPGQGLQFLFEYFSETQRNKGNFPGRFSGRQFSNSRSEMNVSTLELGDSALYLCASSLGSGNEKLFFGSGTQLSVL.

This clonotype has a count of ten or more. The CDR3 DNA is TGCGCCAGCACGCGTCTAGCGGGCAACACCGGGGAGCTGTTTTTT. This encodes CASTRLAGNTGELFF. The chain joins TRBV4-1 to TRBJ2-2; the match to TRBD2 covers 8 bases. Germline CDR1 MGHRA, CDR2 YSYEKL. CDR3 size: 15 residues. After removal of 7 bases from V and 2 bases from J, the junction contained 6 bases not matched to a gene.

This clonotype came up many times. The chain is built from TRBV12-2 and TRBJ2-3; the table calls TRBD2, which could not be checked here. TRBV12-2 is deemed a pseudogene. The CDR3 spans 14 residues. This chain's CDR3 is CASRLGRSGDTQYF. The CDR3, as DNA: TGTGCAAGTCGCTTAGGTCGTAGCGGCGATACGCAGTATTTT.

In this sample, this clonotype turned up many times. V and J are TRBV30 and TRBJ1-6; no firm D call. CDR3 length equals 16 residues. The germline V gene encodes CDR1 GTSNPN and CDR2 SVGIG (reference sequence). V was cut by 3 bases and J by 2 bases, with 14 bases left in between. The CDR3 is CAWRSENGPYNSPLHF. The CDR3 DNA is TGTGCCTGGAGATCAGAGAATGGCCCCTATAATTCACCCCTCCACTTT.

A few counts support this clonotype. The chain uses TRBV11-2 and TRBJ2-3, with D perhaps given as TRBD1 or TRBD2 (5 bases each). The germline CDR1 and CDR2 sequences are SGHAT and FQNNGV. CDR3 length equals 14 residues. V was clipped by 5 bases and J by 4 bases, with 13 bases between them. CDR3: CASSIHGTADTQYF. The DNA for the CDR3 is TGTGCCAGCAGCATACATGGGACCGCAGATACGCAGTATTTT.

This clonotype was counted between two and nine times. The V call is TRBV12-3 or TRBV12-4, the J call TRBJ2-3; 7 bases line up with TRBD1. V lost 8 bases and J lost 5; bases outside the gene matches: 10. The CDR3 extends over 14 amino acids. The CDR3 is CASRPTGAGDTQYF. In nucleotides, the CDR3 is TGTGCCAGCCGACCCACAGGGGCTGGAGATACGCAGTATTTT.

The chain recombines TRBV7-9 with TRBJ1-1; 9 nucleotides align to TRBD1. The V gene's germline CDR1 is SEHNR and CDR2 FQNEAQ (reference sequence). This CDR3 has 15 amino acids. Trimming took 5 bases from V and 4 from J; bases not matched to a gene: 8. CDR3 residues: CASSAPDRGATEAFF. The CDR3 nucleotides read TGTGCCAGCAGCGCTCCGGACAGGGGAGCCACTGAAGCTTTCTTT.

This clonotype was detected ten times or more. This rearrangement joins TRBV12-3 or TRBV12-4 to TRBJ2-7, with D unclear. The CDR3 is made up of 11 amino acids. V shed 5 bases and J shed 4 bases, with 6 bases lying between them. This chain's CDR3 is CASSVSYEQYF. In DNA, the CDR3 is TGTGCCAGCAGTGTCAGTTACGAGCAGTACTTC.

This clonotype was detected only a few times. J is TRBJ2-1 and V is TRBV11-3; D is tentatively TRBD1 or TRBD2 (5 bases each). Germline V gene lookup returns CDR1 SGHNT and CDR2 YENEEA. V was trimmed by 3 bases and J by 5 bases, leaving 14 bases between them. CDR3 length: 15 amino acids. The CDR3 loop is CASSLGDRHNNEQFF. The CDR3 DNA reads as TGTGCCAGCAGCTTGGGGGACCGACATAACAATGAGCAGTTCTTC.

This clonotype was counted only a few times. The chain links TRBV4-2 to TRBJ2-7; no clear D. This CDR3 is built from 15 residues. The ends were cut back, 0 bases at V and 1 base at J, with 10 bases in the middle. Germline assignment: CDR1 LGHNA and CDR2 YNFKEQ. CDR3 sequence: CASSQDSGASYEQYF. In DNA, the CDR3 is TGTGCCAGCAGCCAAGATTCGGGTGCATCCTACGAGCAGTACTTC.

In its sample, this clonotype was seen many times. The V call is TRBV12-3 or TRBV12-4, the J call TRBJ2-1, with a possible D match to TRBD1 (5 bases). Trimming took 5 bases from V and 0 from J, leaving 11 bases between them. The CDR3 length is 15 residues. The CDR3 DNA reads TGTGCCAGCAGTCGCGAAGACAGCTCCTACAATGAGCAGTTCTTC. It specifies CASSREDSSYNEQFF.

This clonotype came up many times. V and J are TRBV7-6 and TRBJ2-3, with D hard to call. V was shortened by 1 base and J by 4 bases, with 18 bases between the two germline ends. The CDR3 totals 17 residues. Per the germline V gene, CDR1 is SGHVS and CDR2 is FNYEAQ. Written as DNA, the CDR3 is TGTGCCAGCAGCTTAGGGGCCTATAGGAACCCCCCAGATACGCAGTATTTT. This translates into CASSLGAYRNPPDTQYF.

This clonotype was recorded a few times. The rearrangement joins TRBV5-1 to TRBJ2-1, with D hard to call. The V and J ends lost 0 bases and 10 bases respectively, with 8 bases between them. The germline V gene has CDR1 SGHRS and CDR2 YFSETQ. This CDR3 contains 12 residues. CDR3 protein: CASSLALAEQFF. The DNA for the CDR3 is TGCGCCAGCAGCTTGGCCTTGGCAGAGCAGTTCTTC.

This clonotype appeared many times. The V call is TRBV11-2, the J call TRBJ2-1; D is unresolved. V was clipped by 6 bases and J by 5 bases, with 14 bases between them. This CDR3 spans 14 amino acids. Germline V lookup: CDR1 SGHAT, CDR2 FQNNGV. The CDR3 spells CASSLPDTNNEQFF. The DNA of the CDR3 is TGTGCCAGCAGTTTACCCGACACAAACAATGAGCAGTTCTTC.

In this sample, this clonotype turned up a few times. The CDR3 DNA reads as TGTGCCAGTAGCAATACAATGTTGGCCCTCCACTTT. Translation: CASSNTMLALHF. This rearrangement joins TRBV19 to TRBJ1-6; D is ambiguous. V gave up 6 bases and J gave up 14 bases, with 14 bases separating them. This CDR3 contains 12 residues. Looked up from germline, CDR1 is LNHDA and CDR2 is SQIVND (reference sequence).